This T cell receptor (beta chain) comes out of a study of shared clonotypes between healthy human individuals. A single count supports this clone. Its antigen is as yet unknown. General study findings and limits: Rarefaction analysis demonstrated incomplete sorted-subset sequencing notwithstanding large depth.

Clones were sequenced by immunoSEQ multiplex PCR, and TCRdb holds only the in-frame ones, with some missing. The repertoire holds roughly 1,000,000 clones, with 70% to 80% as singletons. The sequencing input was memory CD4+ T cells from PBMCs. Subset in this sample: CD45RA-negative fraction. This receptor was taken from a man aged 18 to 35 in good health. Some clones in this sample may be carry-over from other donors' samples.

The CDR3 spells CAWSVPPSGITYEQYF. The CDR3 coding sequence is TGTGCCTGGAGTGTACCTCCTAGCGGGATCACCTACGAGCAGTACTTC. The V gene is TRBV30, the J gene TRBJ2-7, with 9 bases lining up with TRBD2. Trimming cost V 0 bases and J 2 bases; bases outside gene matches: 8. This CDR3 region has 16 residues. Germline loops: CDR1 GTSNPN, CDR2 SVGIG (reference sequence).